There are a few counts of the clone carrying this TCR beta chain. This entry is derived from a study of T cell repertoires in cytomegalovirus infection. Study as a whole: Indicated by public TCR beta signatures were CMV infection and matching HLA type.

Trimming shortened V by 4 bases and J by 7 bases, and 14 bases separated the two germline ends. This CDR3 is built from 15 residues. The V gene's germline CDR1 is SGHVS and CDR2 FQNEAQ. One entry per CDR3 protein results from TCRdb running MiXCR on the reads. The table shows about 450,000 distinct CDR3 sequences, with around 32% occurring only once. This chain joins TRBV7-8 and TRBJ1-6; D remains unclear. The sample comprised PBMCs. The source of this sequence is a human donor in good health (CMV status not recorded). Some clones in this sample may be carry-over from other donors' samples. CDR3 bases: TGTGCCAGCAGCTACCACGAGATGGAAAATTCACCCCTCCACTTT. The encoded protein is CASSYHEMENSPLHF.